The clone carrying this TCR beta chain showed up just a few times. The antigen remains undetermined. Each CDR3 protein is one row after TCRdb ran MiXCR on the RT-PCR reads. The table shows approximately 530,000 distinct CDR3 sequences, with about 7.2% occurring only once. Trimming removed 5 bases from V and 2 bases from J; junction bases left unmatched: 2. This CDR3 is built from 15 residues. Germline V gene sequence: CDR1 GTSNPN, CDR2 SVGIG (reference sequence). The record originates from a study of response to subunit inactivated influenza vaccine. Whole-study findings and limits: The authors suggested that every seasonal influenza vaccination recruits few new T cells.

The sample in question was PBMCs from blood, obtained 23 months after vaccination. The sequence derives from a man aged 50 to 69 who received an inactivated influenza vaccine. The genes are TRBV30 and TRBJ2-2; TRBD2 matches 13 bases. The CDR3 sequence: CAWGLAGVNTGELFF. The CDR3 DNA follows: TGTGCCTGGGGACTAGCGGGAGTCAACACCGGGGAGCTGTTTTTT.